This T cell receptor beta chain is from a study of T cell changes during pregnancy in multiple sclerosis. The CDR3 length is 15 residues. Germline CDR1 and CDR2: PRHDT and FYEKMQ (reference sequence). Between the trimmed V and J ends, which lost 5 bases and 0 bases, there was a span of 8 bases. TCRdb keeps only in-frame clones here, not all; method: immunoSEQ multiplex PCR. The sample gives roughly 80,000 clones, 89% of which show up once; 1.5% to 2% is in the top ten. The chain combines TRBV13 with TRBJ1-6; D unresolved. The receptor comes from a female donor with multiple sclerosis, enrolled in a pregnancy study. Here the sequenced sample was peripheral blood, taken before pregnancy. The chain's CDR3 is CASSPESSYNSPLHF. Here the CDR3 DNA reads TGTGCCAGCAGCCCTGAGAGCTCCTATAATTCACCCCTCCACTTT. Looking up the rest from reference TRBV13 and TRBJ1-6 gives the full variable domain: AAGVIQSPRHLIKEKRETATLKCYPIPRHDTVYWYQQGPGQDPQFLISFYEKMQSDKGSIPDRFSAQQFSDYHSELNMSSLELGDSALYFCASSPESSYNSPLHFGNGTRLTVT.